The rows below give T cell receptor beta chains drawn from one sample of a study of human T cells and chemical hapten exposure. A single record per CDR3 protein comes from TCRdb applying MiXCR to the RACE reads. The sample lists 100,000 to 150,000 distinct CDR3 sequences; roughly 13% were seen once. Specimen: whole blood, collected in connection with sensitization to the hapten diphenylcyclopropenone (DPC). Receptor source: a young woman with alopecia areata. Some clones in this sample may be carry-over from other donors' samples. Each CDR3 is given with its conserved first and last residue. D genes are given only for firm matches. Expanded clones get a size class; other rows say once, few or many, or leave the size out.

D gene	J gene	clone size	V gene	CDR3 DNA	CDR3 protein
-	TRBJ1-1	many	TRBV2	TGTGCCAGCAGTGACGGCCTGAACACTGAAGCTTTCTTT	CASSDGLNTEAFF
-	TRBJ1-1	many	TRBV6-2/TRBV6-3	TGTGCCAGCAGGTCCAGGGGACTGAACACTGAAGCTTTCTTT	CASRSRGLNTEAFF
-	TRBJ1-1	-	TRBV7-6	TGTGCCAGCAGCTCGGACACGAACACTGAAGCTTTCTTT	CASSSDTNTEAFF
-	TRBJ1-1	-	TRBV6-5	TGTGCCAGCAGTTACTCGGGCAGTGAAGCTTTCTTT	CASSYSGSEAFF
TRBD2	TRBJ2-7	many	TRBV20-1	TGCAGTGCTAGAGACCCGACTAGCGGGGGGTCCTACGAGCAGTACTTC	CSARDPTSGGSYEQYF
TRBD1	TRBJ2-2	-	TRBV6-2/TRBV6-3	TGTACCAGCAAATTGGGGTTCCCGGGACAGCTAAACACCGGGGAGCTGTTTTTT	CTSKLGFPGQLNTGELFF
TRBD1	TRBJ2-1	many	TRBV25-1	TGTGCCAGCAGTGAATTTCAGGGGGCGAAATACAATGAGCAGTTCTTC	CASSEFQGAKYNEQFF
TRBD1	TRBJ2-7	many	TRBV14	TGTGCCAGCAGCCAATATTCTGACAGGGCGGGTGTTCCCGAGCAGTACTTC	CASSQYSDRAGVPEQYF
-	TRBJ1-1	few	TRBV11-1	TGTGCCAGCAGCTTAACCACAGGGTTGAACACTGAAGCTTTCTTT	CASSLTTGLNTEAFF
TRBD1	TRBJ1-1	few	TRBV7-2	TGTGCCAGCAGCCAAGACAGGGTCTCTGAAGCTTTCTTT	CASSQDRVSEAFF
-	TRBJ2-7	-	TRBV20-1	TGCAGTGCTAGAGATCCCAGGCGGTACGAGCAGTACTTC	CSARDPRRYEQYF
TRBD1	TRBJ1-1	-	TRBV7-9	TGTGCCAGCAGCTTGACAGGGGCCACTGAAGCTTTCTTT	CASSLTGATEAFF
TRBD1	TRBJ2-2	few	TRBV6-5	TGTGCCAGCCGTGACCGGGACAGGGGTAACACCGGGGAGCTGTTTTTT	CASRDRDRGNTGELFF
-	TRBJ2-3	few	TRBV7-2	TGTGCCAGCAGCTTAGGAGGTCACCCCGGAGATACGCAGTATTTT	CASSLGGHPGDTQYF
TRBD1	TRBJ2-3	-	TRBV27	TGTGCCAGCAGTTCCGGACAGGGGGGCACAGATACGCAGTATTTT	CASSSGQGGTDTQYF
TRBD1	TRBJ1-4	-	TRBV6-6	TGTGCCAGCAGTTACCCCGGACAGGGAGGAGCTAATGAAAAACTGTTTTTT	CASSYPGQGGANEKLFF
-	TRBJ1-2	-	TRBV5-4	TGTGCCAGCAGCTTAGGGGGGTCCTATGGCTACACCTTC	CASSLGGSYGYTF
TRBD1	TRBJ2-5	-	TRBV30	TGTGCCTGGAGTAAGACAGGGGTCGAGACCCAGTACTTC	CAWSKTGVETQYF
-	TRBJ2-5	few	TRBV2	TGTGCCAGCAGGGGATTCCTGGGTCAAGAGACCCAGTACTTC	CASRGFLGQETQYF
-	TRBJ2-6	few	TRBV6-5	TGTGCCAGCAGTTACGGTGTTTCTGGGGCCAACGTCCTGACTTTC	CASSYGVSGANVLTF
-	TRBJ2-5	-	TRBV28	TGTGCCAGCAGTTTATTTTCAGGGGAGGAGACCCAGTACTTC	CASSLFSGEETQYF
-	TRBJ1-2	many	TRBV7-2	TGTGCCAGCAGCTTAGTGAGCCCTAACTATGGCTACACCTTC	CASSLVSPNYGYTF
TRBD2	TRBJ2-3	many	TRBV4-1	TGCGCCAGCAGCCAAGATGGGGCGGGGGGACCCACAGATACGCAGTATTTT	CASSQDGAGGPTDTQYF
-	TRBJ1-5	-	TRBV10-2	TGCGCCAGCAGTGATTCAGGGCCGCAGCCCCAGCATTTT	CASSDSGPQPQHF
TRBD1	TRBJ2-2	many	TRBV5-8	TGTGCCAACGGTCGGACAGGCCTGAACACCGGGGAGCTGTTTTTT	CANGRTGLNTGELFF
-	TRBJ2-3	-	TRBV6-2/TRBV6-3	TGTGCCAGCAGTCAAGGCTCCTATACGCAGTATTTT	CASSQGSYTQYF
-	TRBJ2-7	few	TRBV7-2	TGTGCCAGCAGCCCCCGCGGACGGCGGGCATCCTACGAGCAGTACTTC	CASSPRGRRASYEQYF
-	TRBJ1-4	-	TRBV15	TGTGCCACCAGCAGAGATCGGCAGGGTGACCTTAATGAAAAACTGTTTTTT	CATSRDRQGDLNEKLFF
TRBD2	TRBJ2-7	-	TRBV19	TGTGCCAGTAGTATATCCGGACTAGCACGTGGCGAGCAGTACTTC	CASSISGLARGEQYF
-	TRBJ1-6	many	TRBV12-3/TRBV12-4	TGTGCCAGCAGTTTTCGACAGGCTGATTCACCCCTCCACTTT	CASSFRQADSPLHF
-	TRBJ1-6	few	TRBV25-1	TGTGCCAGCAGTGCGACTAGTGGGAATTCACCCCTCCACTTT	CASSATSGNSPLHF
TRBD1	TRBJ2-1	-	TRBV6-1	TGTGCCAGCAGTCCCCGGGACAGGGGGTTTGATGAGCAGTTCTTC	CASSPRDRGFDEQFF
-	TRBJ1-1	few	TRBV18	TGTGCCAGCTCACCAACAGCTCTGAACACTGAAGCTTTCTTT	CASSPTALNTEAFF
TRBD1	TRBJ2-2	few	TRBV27	TGTGCCAGCCAGCAAACCGGGACAGAGAACACCGGGGAGCTGTTTTTT	CASQQTGTENTGELFF
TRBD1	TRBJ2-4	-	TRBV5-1	TGCGCCAGCAGTCGAACCGGGACAGGGGGCGGCAAAAACATTCAGTACTTC	CASSRTGTGGGKNIQYF
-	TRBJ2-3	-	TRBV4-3	TGCGCCAGCAGCCAAGATGGAGGGGTTGGCACAGATACGCAGTATTTT	CASSQDGGVGTDTQYF
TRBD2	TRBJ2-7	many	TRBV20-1	TGCAGTGCTAGAGATCGTTGGACTAGGGGAAACGAGCAGTACTTC	CSARDRWTRGNEQYF
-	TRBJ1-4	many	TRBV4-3	TGCGCCAGCAGCCAAAACCCATTCTACGGTGAAAAACTGTTTTTT	CASSQNPFYGEKLFF
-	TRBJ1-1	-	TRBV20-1	TGCAGTGCTAGAGATCCTGGGACACCCTTTTGGGGAGCTTTCTTT	CSARDPGTPFWGAFF
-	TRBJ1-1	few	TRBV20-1	TGCAGTGCTAGAGATCTGCGGGAGGTCACTGAAGCTTTCTTT	CSARDLREVTEAFF
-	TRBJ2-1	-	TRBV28	TGTGCCAGCAGTTTAAGCCCCTTGTCTGAGCAGTTCTTC	CASSLSPLSEQFF
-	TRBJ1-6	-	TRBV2	TGTGCCAGCATTGGGGGTAATTCACCCCTCCACTTT	CASIGGNSPLHF
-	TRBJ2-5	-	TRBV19	TGTGCCAGTAGCCAAACAGGGTACCAAGAGACCCAGTACTTC	CASSQTGYQETQYF
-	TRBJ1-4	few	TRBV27	TGTGCCAGCAGTGTCGTGTGGGCAACTAATGAAAAACTGTTTTTT	CASSVVWATNEKLFF
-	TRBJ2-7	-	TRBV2	TGTGCCAGCAGACCCTCTGGGGCTCGGGCCTACGAGCAGTACTTC	CASRPSGARAYEQYF
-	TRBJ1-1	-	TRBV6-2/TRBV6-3	TGTGCCAGCAGTTACTTTTCTCCGGTGACAGATGAAGCTTTCTTT	CASSYFSPVTDEAFF
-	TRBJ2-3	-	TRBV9	TGTGCCAGCAGCGTACTGCAGGGCGGGACAGATACGCAGTATTTT	CASSVLQGGTDTQYF
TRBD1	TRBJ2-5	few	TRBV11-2	TGTGCCAGCAGCCCGACAGGGGAGGTCGGGGAGACCCAGTACTTC	CASSPTGEVGETQYF